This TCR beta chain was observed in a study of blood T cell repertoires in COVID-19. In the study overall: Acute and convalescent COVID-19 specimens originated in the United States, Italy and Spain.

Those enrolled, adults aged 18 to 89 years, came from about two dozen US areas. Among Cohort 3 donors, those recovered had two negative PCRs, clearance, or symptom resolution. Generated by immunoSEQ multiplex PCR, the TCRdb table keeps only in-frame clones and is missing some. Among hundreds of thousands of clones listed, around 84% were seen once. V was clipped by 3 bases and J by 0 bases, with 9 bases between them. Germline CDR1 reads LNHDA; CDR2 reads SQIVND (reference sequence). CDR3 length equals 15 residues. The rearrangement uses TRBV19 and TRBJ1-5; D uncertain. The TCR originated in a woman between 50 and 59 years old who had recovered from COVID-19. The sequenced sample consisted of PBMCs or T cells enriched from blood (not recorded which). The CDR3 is CASSMGTNSNQPQHF. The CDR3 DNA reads TGTGCCAGTAGTATGGGCACGAATAGCAATCAGCCCCAGCATTTT. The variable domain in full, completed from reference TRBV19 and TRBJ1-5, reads DGGITQSPKYLFRKEGQNVTLSCEQNLNHDAMYWYRQDPGQGLRLIYYSQIVNDFQKGDIAEGYSVSREKKESFPLTVTSAQKNPTAFYLCASSMGTNSNQPQHFGDGTRLSIL.